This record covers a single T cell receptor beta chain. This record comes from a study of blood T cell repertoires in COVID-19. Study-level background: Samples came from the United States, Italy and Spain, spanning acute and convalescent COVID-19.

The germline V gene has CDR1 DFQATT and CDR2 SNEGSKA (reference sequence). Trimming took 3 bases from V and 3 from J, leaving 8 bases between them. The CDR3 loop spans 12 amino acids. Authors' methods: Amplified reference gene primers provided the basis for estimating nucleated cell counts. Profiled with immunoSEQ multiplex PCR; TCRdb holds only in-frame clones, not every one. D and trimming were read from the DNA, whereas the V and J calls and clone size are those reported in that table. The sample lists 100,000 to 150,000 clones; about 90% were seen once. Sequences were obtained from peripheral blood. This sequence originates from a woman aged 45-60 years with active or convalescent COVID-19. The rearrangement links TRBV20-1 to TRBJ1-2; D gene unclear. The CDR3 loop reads CSASLSDYGYTF. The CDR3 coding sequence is TGCAGTGCTAGTCTCAGCGACTATGGCTACACCTTC.